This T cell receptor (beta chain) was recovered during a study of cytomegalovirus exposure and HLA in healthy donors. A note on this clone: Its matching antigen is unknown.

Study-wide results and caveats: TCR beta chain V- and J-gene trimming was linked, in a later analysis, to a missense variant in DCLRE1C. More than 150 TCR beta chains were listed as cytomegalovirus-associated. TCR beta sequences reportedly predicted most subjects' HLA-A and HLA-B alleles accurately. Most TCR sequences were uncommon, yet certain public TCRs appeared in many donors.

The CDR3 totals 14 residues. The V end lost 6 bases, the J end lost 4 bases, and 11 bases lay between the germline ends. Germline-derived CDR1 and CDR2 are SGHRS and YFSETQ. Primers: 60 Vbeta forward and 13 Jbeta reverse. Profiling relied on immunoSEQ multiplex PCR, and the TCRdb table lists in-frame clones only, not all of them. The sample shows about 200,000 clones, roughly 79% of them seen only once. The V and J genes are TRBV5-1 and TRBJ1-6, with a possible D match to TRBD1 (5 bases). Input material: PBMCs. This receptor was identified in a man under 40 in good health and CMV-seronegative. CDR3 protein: CASKEGNYNSPLHF. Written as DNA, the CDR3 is TGCGCCAGCAAGGAGGGGAATTATAATTCACCCCTCCACTTT.